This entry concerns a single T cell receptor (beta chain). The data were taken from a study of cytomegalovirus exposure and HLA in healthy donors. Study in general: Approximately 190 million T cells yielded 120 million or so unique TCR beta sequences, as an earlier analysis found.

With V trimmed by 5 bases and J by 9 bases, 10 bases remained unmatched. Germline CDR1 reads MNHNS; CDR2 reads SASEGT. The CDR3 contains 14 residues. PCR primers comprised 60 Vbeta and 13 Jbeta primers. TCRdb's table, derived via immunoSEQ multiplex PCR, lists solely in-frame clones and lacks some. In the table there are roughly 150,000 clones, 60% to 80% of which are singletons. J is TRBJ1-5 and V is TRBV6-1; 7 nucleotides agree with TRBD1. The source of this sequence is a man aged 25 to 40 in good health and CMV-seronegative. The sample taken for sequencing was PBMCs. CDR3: CASSLGQDSGPQHF. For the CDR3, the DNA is TGTGCCAGCAGTCTTGGACAGGACTCGGGGCCCCAGCATTTT.